The table lists the clone carrying this T cell receptor beta chain with a count of one. The data derive from a study of low-dose radiotherapy and immunotherapy resistance in tumors. The time point: after trial treatment. Treatment described: LDRT plus nivolumab, ipilimumab, low-dose cyclophosphamide and aspirin (RACIN trial). First-strand cDNA used TRAV- and TRBV-specific primers, covering alpha and beta chains. TCR amplification used around 20 PCR cycles, a constant-region primer and a V-primer adapter. TCRdb re-derived calls from the reads in MiXCR, one entry per CDR3 protein. The sample shows tens of thousands of distinct CDR3 sequences, 25% to 30% of them seen only once. This sample comprised PBMCs, obtained after low-dose radiotherapy plus immunotherapy. The origin of this receptor is a male donor with prostate cancer.

The CDR3 region is CASLQGTGGLDTGELFF. The CDR3 DNA reads as TGTGCCAGTCTTCAGGGGACAGGGGGCTTGGACACCGGGGAGCTGTTTTTT. This chain joins TRBV3-1 and TRBJ2-2; 12 bases fit TRBD1. The CDR3 consists of 17 residues. Trimming at V came to 9 bases and at J to 3 bases, leaving 11 bases not matched to a gene. Per germline, CDR1 LGHDT and CDR2 YNNKEL (reference sequence).